What follows describes a single TCR beta chain. The target antigen is unknown. This sample stems from a study of cytomegalovirus exposure and HLA in healthy donors. Findings of the study overall: Some V segments, including TRBV6-2 and TRBV6-3, were excluded as indistinguishable. In a later analysis, TCR beta V- and J-gene trimming was associated with a missense DCLRE1C variant. Prior analysis indicated that the majority of TCR beta V segments exhibited productivity approximately 87% or approximately 30% of the time.

13 Jbeta primers and 60 Vbeta primers were used for the PCR. The method was immunoSEQ multiplex PCR; TCRdb's version includes in-frame clones alone and lacks a portion of them. The table includes about 180,000 clones, roughly 80% detected once. Germline-derived CDR1 and CDR2 are SGHNT and YYREEE (reference sequence). The junction had 9 bases not matched to a gene; V was cut back by 5 bases and J by 0 bases. The CDR3 runs 16 residues. The sample was PBMCs. The source of this sequence is a man aged 55 to 70 in good health and CMV-seronegative. The chain is built from TRBV5-4 and TRBJ1-1; 8 positions match TRBD1. CDR3 loop: CASRRGTGTLNTEAFF. As DNA, the CDR3 is TGTGCCAGCAGGCGGGGGACAGGCACCCTGAACACTGAAGCTTTCTTT.